This T cell receptor beta chain was identified during a study of blood T cell repertoires in COVID-19. This clone was counted once. V gave up 6 bases and J gave up 4 bases, with 12 bases separating them. Germline CDR1 and CDR2: LNHDA and SQIVND (reference sequence). CDR3 length equals 14 residues. In the authors' methods: Estimation of nucleated cell counts was performed using reference gene primer amplification. TCRdb's table, derived via immunoSEQ multiplex PCR, lists solely in-frame clones and lacks some. The DNA gave D and trimming, while V, J and clone size come from that table. The table lists roughly 250,000 clones, about 80% of them singletons, with 2.5% to 4% in the top ten.

The receptor was derived from a woman older than 75 with acute or convalescent COVID-19. This chain links TRBV19 with TRBJ1-4; a possible D gene is TRBD1 (5 bases). The sample consisted of peripheral blood. The CDR3 loop is CASSKDINNEKLFF. CDR3 bases: TGTGCCAGTAGCAAGGACATTAATAATGAAAAACTGTTTTTT.